This entry lists 7 T cell receptor beta chains sequenced from one sample in a study of blood T cells in healthy people across ages. Sample-barcoded 5' priming and a J-beta primer mix drove a second PCR of about 6 to 12 cycles. A single record per CDR3 protein comes from TCRdb applying MiXCR to the 5' RACE reads. The data contain approximately 810,000 distinct CDR3 sequences, 29% of them singletons. Specimen: blood. These receptor sequences come from a woman older than 75 in good health.

A word on this clonotype: Given a much more abundant clone one base away, this may be a read error. CDR3: CASSAAGRGRHGYTF. The CDR3, as DNA: TGTGCCAGCAGTGCCGCGGGCAGGGGAAGGCATGGCTACACCTTC. The chain links TRBV6-2 or TRBV6-3 to TRBJ1-2, with D maybe TRBD1 (6 bases). The CDR3 length is 15 residues. V lost 5 bases to trimming and J lost 6 bases, with 19 bases between them. Germline-derived CDR1 and CDR2 are MNHEY and SVGEGT.

The J gene is TRBJ2-3, the V gene TRBV12-3 or TRBV12-4, with D possibly being TRBD1 or TRBD2 (5 bases each). The V end was cut by 3 bases, the J end by 4 bases, with 14 bases between. The CDR3 has 15 residues. Here the CDR3 DNA reads TGTGCCAGCAGTTTTCGAAAGGGGAGAGCAGATACGCAGTATTTT. Translated, it gives CASSFRKGRADTQYF.

This clonotype appeared a few times. Here the CDR3 reads CASSPEYGNQPQHF. In DNA, the CDR3 is TGTGCCAGCTCACCAGAATATGGCAATCAGCCCCAGCATTTT. The chain joins TRBV18 to TRBJ1-5; the D is unclear. V lost 2 bases to trimming and J lost 2 bases, with 7 bases between them. Germline lookup yields CDR1 KGHSH and CDR2 LQKENI. This CDR3 spans 14 amino acids. Together with reference TRBV18 and TRBJ1-5, the CDR3 gives the full variable domain: NAGVMQNPRHLVRRRGQEARLRCSPMKGHSHVYWYRQLPEEGLKFMVYLQKENIIDESGMPKERFSAEFPKEGPSILRIQQVVRGDSAAYFCASSPEYGNQPQHFGDGTRLSIL.

The chain combines TRBV12-3 or TRBV12-4 with TRBJ2-3; D not certain. This CDR3 spans 14 amino acids. With 5 bases removed from V and 13 bases from J, the gap between germline ends came to 22 bases. The CDR3 sequence: CASSHRVRADVEYF. CDR3 sequence (DNA): TGTGCCAGCAGTCATCGGGTGAGAGCAGATGTGGAGTATTTT.

Ten or more counts support this clonotype. The chain uses TRBV20-1 and TRBJ2-3; D not resolved. The CDR3 contains 13 residues. V lost 4 bases and J lost 6, with 14 bases in between. CDR1 and CDR2 (germline): DFQATT, SNEGSKA (reference sequence). This CDR3 reads CSATLEPLDTQYF. The CDR3 DNA reads TGCAGTGCTACTCTTGAGCCCCTTGATACGCAGTATTTT.

The chain joins TRBV5-5 to TRBJ2-1; D unclear. Germline V gene data show CDR1 as SGHKS and CDR2 as YYEKEE (reference sequence). The V end lost 3 bases, the J end lost 0 bases, and 16 bases lay between the germline ends. This CDR3 has 17 amino acids. The CDR3 DNA sequence: TGTGCCAGCAGCTCCCATTACCGCGATAGCTCCTACAATGAGCAGTTCTTC. It codes for CASSSHYRDSSYNEQFF.

This clonotype was seen at least ten times. This chain's CDR3 is CASSLLAGGYNEQFF. CDR3 in DNA: TGTGCCAGCAGTCTACTAGCGGGGGGCTACAATGAGCAGTTCTTC. The chain joins TRBV6-2 or TRBV6-3 to TRBJ2-1, with TRBD2 matching over 12 bases. The J segment lost 3 bases and the V segment lost 5 bases, leaving 2 bases of the junction unmatched. CDR1 is MNHEY, CDR2 SVGEGT, per germline. CDR3 length: 15 residues.